This TCR beta chain was retrieved from a study of blood T cell repertoires in COVID-19. Turning to the study itself: Sources were T cells, B-cell-depleted T cells, or PBMCs; the material itself was cDNA or gDNA.

Clinical history reported by participants formed the basis on which cohorts were assigned. Donors in Cohort 3 who had recovered were those with two negative PCRs, healthcare professional clearance, or resolution of their symptoms. This CDR3 is 16 amino acids long. The V gene's germline CDR1 is SGHTA and CDR2 FQGTGA. Trimming shortened V by 5 bases and J by 8 bases, and 22 bases separated the two germline ends. Only in-frame clones appear in the TCRdb table, and some are missing; sequencing was by immunoSEQ multiplex PCR. The sample yields a few hundred thousand clones, 80% to 90% seen once. V and J are TRBV7-3 and TRBJ2-1; D may be TRBD2 (6 bases). This sequence originates from a man under 40 who had recovered from COVID-19. Sequenced sample: PBMCs or T cells enriched from blood (not recorded which). The DNA of the CDR3 is TGTGCCAGCAGCCAATCAACTAGCTCCTCATTCGATGAGCAGTTCTTC. Residues: CASSQSTSSSFDEQFF.